The rows below give T cell receptor beta chains drawn from one sample of a study of glioma-infiltrating T cells. One entry per CDR3 protein results from TCRdb running MiXCR on the multiplex PCR reads. This sample has tens of thousands of distinct CDR3 sequences, with around 23% found just once. The material sequenced was glioma tissue, nonneoplastic brain tissue, or PBMCs (not recorded which). The receptor set was obtained from a human donor with low-grade glioma or glioblastoma, undergoing nonglioma brain surgery, or in good health (not recorded which). The CDR3 runs from the conserved cysteine through the conserved F or W. Each record gives: D gene, V gene, J gene, clone size, CDR3 protein, CDR3 DNA. A D gene is named only where the DNA matches it firmly. Part of the rows lack a size; the others show once, few, many or a class for expanded clones.

TRBD1,TRBV18,TRBJ2-7,few,CASSPDRGPYEQYF,TGTGCCAGCTCACCGGACAGGGGCCCCTACGAGCAGTACTTC
TRBD1,TRBV29-1,TRBJ1-5,many,CSVAPTGINQPQHF,TGCAGCGTCGCGCCGACAGGGATCAATCAGCCCCAGCATTTT
NA,TRBV2,TRBJ1-2,many,CASIVPGLEGYTF,TGTGCCAGCATAGTTCCAGGGCTAGAAGGCTACACCTTC
NA,TRBV7-2,TRBJ1-2,many,CASSLVRGRIDGYTF,TGTGCCAGCAGCTTAGTCCGGGGGCGTATCGATGGCTACACCTTC
NA,TRBV11-2,TRBJ2-2,NA,CASSLKMNTGELFF,TGTGCCAGCAGCTTAAAGATGAACACCGGGGAGCTGTTTTTT
NA,TRBV20-1,TRBJ2-5,many,CSARKGGETQYF,TGCAGTGCTAGGAAGGGGGGAGAGACCCAGTACTTC
NA,TRBV7-8,TRBJ1-1,many,CASSLDPRRMNTEAFF,TGTGCCAGCAGCTTAGACCCGCGGCGAATGAACACTGAAGCTTTCTTT
TRBD1,TRBV20-1,TRBJ2-6,many,CSAIPGGTLTNVLTF,TGCAGTGCCATACCAGGGGGAACTCTTACCAACGTCCTGACTTTC
TRBD1,TRBV7-9,TRBJ2-3,many,CASSAGTGGDTQYF,TGTGCCAGCAGCGCCGGGACAGGTGGAGATACGCAGTATTTT
NA,TRBV12-3/TRBV12-4,TRBJ2-3,few,CASSFSRGTDTQYF,TGTGCCAGCAGTTTTAGTCGGGGGACAGATACGCAGTATTTT
TRBD1,TRBV10-2,TRBJ2-1,many,CASSKQGAYNEQFF,TGCGCCAGCAGTAAACAGGGGGCGTACAATGAGCAGTTCTTC
TRBD2,TRBV7-2,TRBJ2-5,NA,CASSLGGASGETQYF,TGTGCCAGCAGCTTAGGGGGGGCTAGCGGGGAGACCCAGTACTTC
TRBD2,TRBV2,TRBJ2-3,NA,CASSEALQRGVTDTQYF,TGTGCCAGCAGTGAAGCGCTGCAGCGGGGGGTCACAGATACGCAGTATTTT
TRBD2,TRBV27,TRBJ2-7,NA,CAGRPRTSGGAYEQYF,TGTGCCGGCCGACCCCGGACTAGCGGGGGGGCCTACGAGCAGTACTTC
NA,TRBV7-9,TRBJ2-5,NA,CASSLNGAGRQETQYF,TGTGCCAGCAGCTTGAACGGCGCGGGGCGACAAGAGACCCAGTACTTC
NA,TRBV7-6,TRBJ2-5,many,CASSPGTGKETQYF,TGTGCCAGCAGCCCTGGGACTGGGAAAGAGACCCAGTACTTC
NA,TRBV7-9,TRBJ1-1,many,CASSPPRSGRLNTEAFF,TGTGCCAGCAGCCCCCCCCGCTCGGGACGGCTGAACACTGAAGCTTTCTTT
NA,TRBV12-3/TRBV12-4,TRBJ1-1,few,CASSSGHQNTEAFF,TGTGCCAGCAGCTCGGGACACCAGAACACTGAAGCTTTCTTT
TRBD1,TRBV7-8,TRBJ2-1,many,CASSLGGQGGRNEQFF,TGTGCCAGCAGCTTAGGAGGACAGGGGGGCCGCAATGAGCAGTTCTTC
TRBD2,TRBV6-2/TRBV6-3,TRBJ2-7,many,CASSWTSGGSQYF,TGTGCCAGCAGTTGGACTAGCGGGGGTTCGCAGTACTTC
NA,TRBV3-1,TRBJ2-7,many,CASSQELVYEQYF,TGTGCCAGCAGCCAAGAACTGGTCTACGAGCAGTACTTC
NA,TRBV25-1,TRBJ2-1,many,CASSDWYEQFF,TGTGCCAGCAGTGACTGGTATGAGCAGTTCTTC
TRBD1,TRBV7-8,TRBJ2-7,many,CASSFSRRGTGSYEQYF,TGTGCCAGCAGCTTTTCTCGACGGGGGACAGGATCCTACGAGCAGTACTTC
TRBD2,TRBV18,TRBJ2-1,many,CASSPSGTSGYNEQFF,TGTGCCAGCTCACCATCCGGGACTAGCGGCTACAATGAGCAGTTCTTC
NA,TRBV27,TRBJ1-6,many,CASRPQGINSPLHF,TGTGCCAGCAGACCACAGGGAATTAATTCACCCCTCCACTTT
NA,TRBV4-2,TRBJ1-1,many,CASSQERGRKAEAFF,TGTGCCAGCAGCCAAGAAAGAGGGAGGAAGGCTGAAGCTTTCTTT
NA,TRBV3-1,TRBJ2-1,many,CASSQVTPNEQFF,TGTGCCAGCAGCCAAGTGACCCCCAATGAGCAGTTCTTC
NA,TRBV6-5,TRBJ1-3,many,CASSYSSKGTGNTIYF,TGTGCCAGCAGTTACTCTTCGAAGGGGACAGGAAACACCATATATTTT
TRBD1,TRBV29-1,TRBJ1-2,many,CSVEEDRAGYTF,TGCAGCGTTGAAGAGGACAGGGCCGGCTACACCTTC
TRBD2,TRBV6-2/TRBV6-3,TRBJ2-3,many,CASRWGVASGRRTDTQYF,TGTGCCAGCAGATGGGGTGTCGCTAGCGGGAGGAGGACAGATACGCAGTATTTT
NA,TRBV12-3/TRBV12-4,TRBJ1-5,many,CASRALGNQPQHF,TGTGCCAGCAGGGCTCTAGGTAATCAGCCCCAGCATTTT
NA,TRBV19,TRBJ1-1,few,CASSPGSPRNTEAFF,TGTGCCAGTAGCCCCGGGAGTCCTCGCAACACTGAAGCTTTCTTT
NA,TRBV6-1,TRBJ2-1,many,CASSERRAGYNEQFF,TGTGCCAGCAGTGAAAGGAGGGCCGGTTACAATGAGCAGTTCTTC
TRBD2,TRBV6-2/TRBV6-3,TRBJ2-7,many,CASSWPGGPNEQYF,TGTGCCAGCAGTTGGCCGGGGGGGCCTAACGAGCAGTACTTC
NA,TRBV19,TRBJ1-1,many,CASSIRSTEAFF,TGTGCCAGTAGTATACGTAGCACTGAAGCTTTCTTT
NA,TRBV6-6,TRBJ1-3,many,CASSYNQAAGNTIYF,TGTGCCAGCAGTTATAATCAGGCGGCCGGAAACACCATATATTTT
NA,TRBV20-1,TRBJ1-5,many,CSAAPGGTRPQHF,TGCAGTGCTGCCCCCGGGGGAACCCGGCCCCAGCATTTT
NA,TRBV18,TRBJ1-5,many,CASSADSYSNQPQHF,TGTGCCAGCTCAGCAGACAGTTATAGCAATCAGCCCCAGCATTTT
NA,TRBV2,TRBJ1-5,many,CASTRSPGLNQPQHF,TGTGCCTCTACCCGGTCCCCCGGGCTTAATCAGCCCCAGCATTTT
TRBD2,TRBV6-2/TRBV6-3,TRBJ2-1,many,CASRGLARYNEQFF,TGTGCCAGCAGAGGACTAGCGAGATACAATGAGCAGTTCTTC